This T cell receptor (beta chain) was obtained from a study of T cell repertoires in cytomegalovirus infection. TCRdb called the reads again in MiXCR, with one record for every CDR3 protein. The top ten hold roughly 17% of the sample, which has just under 500,000 distinct CDR3 sequences, about 33% seen once. This CDR3 contains 14 residues. V was shortened by 1 base and J by 3 bases, with 6 bases between the two germline ends. Germline CDR1 reads LNHNV; CDR2 reads YYDKDF (reference sequence). To note about this clonotype: The antigen remains undetermined.

Here the sequenced sample was cultured PBMCs, taken from culture after CMV antigen stimulation. The rearrangement uses TRBV15 and TRBJ1-4; D remains ambiguous. This clonotype was obtained from a human donor in good health (CMV status not recorded). Some clones in this sample may be carry-over from other donors' samples. The CDR3 here is CATSRAGSNEKLFF. The CDR3 DNA reads as TGTGCCACCAGCAGAGCCGGGTCTAATGAAAAACTGTTTTTT.